This TCR beta chain was captured in a study of cytomegalovirus exposure and HLA in healthy donors. General observations from the study: Reportedly, a later analysis found an Asian-associated ancestry cluster had fewer N-insertions than the approximately 640-donor mean.

Details on this clone: The antigen is not known.

Vbeta (60) and Jbeta (13) primers were used in the PCR. Profiled with immunoSEQ multiplex PCR; TCRdb holds only in-frame clones, not every one. Recorded here are tens of thousands of clones; the top ten clones represent around 3.7%. Trimming removed 3 bases from V and 2 bases from J; junction bases left unmatched: 5. The germline V gene has CDR1 SGHRS and CDR2 YFSETQ. The CDR3 extends over 16 amino acids. The J gene is TRBJ2-4, the V gene TRBV5-1; 10 positions agree with TRBD1. The TCR sequence derives from a male donor in good health and CMV-seronegative. Material: PBMCs. The DNA of the CDR3 is TGCGCCAGCAGCTCCGGACAGGGGGAGACCAAAAACATTCAGTACTTC. Its protein product is CASSSGQGETKNIQYF.